This T cell receptor (beta chain) was captured by sequencing in a study of blood T cell repertoires in COVID-19. Only in-frame clones appear in the TCRdb table, and some are missing; sequencing was by immunoSEQ multiplex PCR. The sample includes tens of thousands of clones, 65% to 90% of them seen just once. Looked up from germline, CDR1 is LGHDT and CDR2 is YNNKEL (reference sequence). The CDR3 sequence is 14 residues long. V was clipped by 7 bases and J by 2 bases, with 12 bases between them. The V call is TRBV3-1 (or the pseudogene TRBV3-2), the J call TRBJ1-5; D is undetermined. Sequencing was done on a sample of peripheral blood. This clonotype was obtained from an elderly man with acute or convalescent COVID-19. The CDR3 spells CASNPRGGNQPQHF. The CDR3 DNA reads as TGTGCCAGCAACCCGCGGGGAGGCAATCAGCCCCAGCATTTT.